These 5 T cell receptor beta chains originate from one sample sequenced in a study of human T cells and chemical hapten exposure. Indicated time point: patch test 3, about 24 weeks after DPC sensitization. Treatment meaning: therapeutic diphenylcyclopropenone sensitization with weekly scalp DPC. TCRdb reprocessed the RACE reads with MiXCR, giving one entry per CDR3 protein. This sample has about 97,000 distinct CDR3 sequences, with about 28% found just once. The starting material was whole blood, obtained in connection with sensitization to the hapten diphenylcyclopropenone (DPC). Receptor source: a man in his forties or fifties with alopecia areata. Some clones in this sample may be carry-over from other donors' samples.

This sequence joins TRBV7-9 and TRBJ2-3; D not resolved. The CDR3 spans 14 residues. In germline, CDR1 is SEHNR, CDR2 FQNEAQ (reference sequence). V shed 3 bases and J shed 4 bases, with 11 bases lying between them. The CDR3 DNA follows: TGTGCCAGCAGCTTTCCTGACCCCGCAGATACGCAGTATTTT. The encoded protein is CASSFPDPADTQYF.

The chain combines TRBV6-2 or TRBV6-3 with TRBJ2-7, with a tentative D call TRBD2 (6 bases). Trimming stripped 4 bases from V and 3 bases from J, with 16 bases between. CDR1 is MNHEY, CDR2 SVGEGT, per germline. This CDR3 comprises 15 residues. DNA for the CDR3: TGTGCCAGCAGTTCACCAAACCCGGGGGACTACGAGCAGTACTTC. Translating it yields CASSSPNPGDYEQYF.

This clonotype occurred a few times. This chain joins TRBV5-1 and TRBJ2-3; TRBD2 agrees at 13 bases. CDR1 is SGHRS and CDR2 is YFSETQ in the germline V gene. Unmatched junction bases numbered 5, after V lost 4 bases and J lost 0 bases. This CDR3 has 17 amino acids. The CDR3 DNA is TGCGCCAGCAGCATCGGGACTAGCGGGGCTAGCACAGATACGCAGTATTTT. This translates into CASSIGTSGASTDTQYF.

Many counts were recorded for this clonotype. This rearrangement joins TRBV6-5 to TRBJ2-5; 14 bases match TRBD2. V lost 4 bases to trimming and J lost 4 bases; unmatched junction nucleotides: 2. Per germline, CDR1 MNHEY and CDR2 SVGAGI. This CDR3 has 15 residues. The CDR3 reads CASSLGLAGVETQYF. CDR3 nucleotide sequence: TGTGCCAGCAGTTTGGGACTAGCGGGAGTAGAGACCCAGTACTTC.

The rearrangement links TRBV20-1 to TRBJ2-7; D might be TRBD1 (5 bases). Germline V gene sequence: CDR1 DFQATT, CDR2 SNEGSKA (reference sequence). V lost 0 bases, J lost 1 base, and 10 bases lay in between. This CDR3 is 14 amino acids long. The DNA for the CDR3 is TGCAGTGCTAGAGAACAGGTTTGTTCCTACGAGCAGTACTTC. Protein sequence: CSAREQVCSYEQYF.